This TCR beta chain was profiled in a study of blood T cell repertoires in COVID-19. Study context: Both acute and convalescent COVID-19 samples were obtained from the United States, Italy and Spain. T cells, B-cell-depleted T cells, or PBMCs supplied cDNA or gDNA.

In the authors' workflow: Estimates of nucleated cell counts were drawn from the amplification of reference gene primers. Clones were read by immunoSEQ multiplex PCR, and TCRdb kept only the in-frame ones, dropping some. From that table come the V and J calls and clone size; the DNA was used to work out D and trimming. This sample has 110,000 to 150,000 clones; under 90% occur once, and the top ten carry just under 9%. The sequencing input was peripheral blood. The source of this sequence is a woman of 80 years or more in a cohort sampled during active or convalescent COVID-19.

CDR3 bases: TGTGCCAGCAGTGGACACGGCTACTATGGCTACACCTTC. It translates to CASSGHGYYGYTF. V usage is TRBV9 and J usage is TRBJ1-2; tentatively, D is TRBD1 (5 bases). This CDR3 contains 13 residues. Germline V gene sequence: CDR1 SGDLS, CDR2 YYNGEE. The V end lost 5 bases, the J end lost 3 bases, and 11 bases lay between the germline ends.